The 7 T cell receptor beta chains reported below all come from one sample, sequenced in a study of memory CD4+ T cells and cytomegalovirus serostatus. Sequenced by immunoSEQ multiplex PCR; TCRdb stores in-frame clones only, minus some. In the table there are tens of thousands of clones, about 79% of which are singletons. The sort gate was single viable CD3+CD4+CD8-CD45RO+ cells for memory CD4+ T cells. Material: memory CD4+ T cells from blood. Receptor source: an adult in good health and CMV-seronegative.

The rearrangement joins TRBV7-9 to TRBJ2-3, with a possible D match to TRBD2 (6 bases). The ends were cut back, 9 bases at V and 4 bases at J, with 14 bases in the middle. Germline CDR1 is SEHNR and CDR2 is FQNEAQ (reference sequence). The CDR3 spans 13 residues. The CDR3 region has the DNA TGTGCCAGTCAACAAGGGGAGGCAGATACGCAGTATTTT. It is translated as CASQQGEADTQYF.

The rearrangement uses TRBV5-6 and TRBJ1-3; no clear D. The CDR3 contains 14 residues. Trimming took off 4 bases at V and 5 bases at J, with 13 bases between the two ends. The germline V gene has CDR1 SGHDT and CDR2 YYEEEE. This CDR3 reads CASSAELQRNTIYF. The CDR3 bases are TGTGCCAGCAGCGCAGAACTCCAGCGAAACACCATATATTTT.

V gene TRBV10-3 combines with J gene TRBJ2-7, with a weak D call TRBD1 (5 bases). Trimming cost V 7 bases and J 2 bases, with 15 bases left between them. Germline V lookup: CDR1 ENHRY, CDR2 SYGVKD. This CDR3 has 14 residues. The CDR3 region is CAIKDNVLAYEQYF. As DNA, the CDR3 is TGTGCCATCAAGGACAATGTTTTGGCCTACGAGCAGTACTTC.

The rearrangement joins TRBV28 to TRBJ2-1, with 14 bases matching TRBD2. V trimming: 8 bases; J trimming: 2 bases; junction bases outside the gene matches: 8. The CDR3 totals 17 residues. Germline V gene lookup returns CDR1 MDHEN and CDR2 SYDVKM. CDR3: CASRGTSGRGTYNEQFF. The DNA for the CDR3 is TGTGCCAGCCGCGGGACTAGCGGGAGAGGGACCTACAATGAGCAGTTCTTC.

This clone appeared once. This chain joins TRBV6-5 and TRBJ1-2; D is perhaps TRBD1 (5 bases). Germline CDR1 MNHEY, CDR2 SVGAGI. This CDR3 has 15 residues. V was clipped by 7 bases and J by 0 bases, with 15 bases between them. The CDR3 protein is CASTTELGANYGYTF. The CDR3 DNA follows: TGTGCCAGCACCACCGAGTTGGGGGCTAACTATGGCTACACCTTC.

This clone was detected only a few times. This rearrangement joins TRBV7-2 to TRBJ1-5; no clear D gene. Trimming left V 1 base short and J 0 bases short, with 7 bases between. CDR3 length: 15 residues. Germline-derived CDR1 and CDR2 are SGHTA and FQGNSA. The CDR3 sequence: CASSLGGNSNQPQHF. As DNA, the CDR3 is TGTGCCAGCAGCTTAGGAGGAAATAGCAATCAGCCCCAGCATTTT.

CDR3 DNA sequence: TGTGCCAGCAGCGATCTAGCTTGGGCAGATACGCAGTATTTT. Protein product: CASSDLAWADTQYF. The chain employs TRBV7-2 and TRBJ2-3; D perhaps matches TRBD2 (5 bases). V lost 5 bases and J 4 bases, leaving 13 bases between the germline ends. This CDR3 is 14 amino acids long. Germline CDR1 and CDR2: SGHTA and FQGNSA.